Following are 27 T cell receptor beta chains from one sample sequenced in a study of control samples from healthy donors and cancer patients. TCRdb's copy holds only in-frame clones and misses some; the assay was immunoSEQ multiplex PCR. Among about 190,000 clones listed, around 90% were seen once. Sequences were obtained from blood. Receptor source: a man aged 25 to 40 in good health.

The sample holds one count of this clone. This chain joins TRBV18 and TRBJ1-2; D not resolved. With 2 bases removed from V and 4 bases from J, the gap between germline ends came to 11 bases. The CDR3 covers 14 residues. Germline V gives CDR1 KGHSH, CDR2 LQKENI. The CDR3, as DNA: TGTGCCAGCTCACCAGCCTTCACCCCCTATGGCTACACCTTC. The encoded protein is CASSPAFTPYGYTF. The variable domain in full, with the rest retrieved from reference TRBV18 and TRBJ1-2, is NAGVMQNPRHLVRRRGQEARLRCSPMKGHSHVYWYRQLPEEGLKFMVYLQKENIIDESGMPKERFSAEFPKEGPSILRIQQVVRGDSAAYFCASSPAFTPYGYTFGSGTRLTVV.

On this clone itself: Lacking the conserved final phenylalanine or tryptophan, this CDR3 likely reflects a read error. The DNA is left out, because the CDR3 cannot be placed on it with certainty; the CDR3 is given as TCRdb lists it. The CDR3 loop reads CASSIGRQPLSV. This chain uses TRBV19 with TRBJ1-2. 12 amino acids form the CDR3, both terminal residues included. In germline, CDR1 is LNHDA, CDR2 SQIVND (reference sequence).

V usage is TRBV6-5 and J usage is TRBJ1-5; 11 bases map to TRBD1. The J segment lost 6 bases and the V segment lost 6 bases, leaving 7 bases of the junction unmatched. The CDR3 totals 15 residues. Germline loops: CDR1 MNHEY, CDR2 SVGAGI. Here the CDR3 DNA reads TGTGCCAGCAGCCCGGACAGGGGGCTCTTTCAGCCCCAGCATTTT. This codes for CASSPDRGLFQPQHF.

This rearrangement joins TRBV7-9 to TRBJ2-7; no definite D call. The CDR3 extends over 14 amino acids. Per germline, CDR1 SEHNR and CDR2 FQNEAQ (reference sequence). Deletions cut 4 bases from V and 3 bases from J, with 13 bases between. CDR3 loop: CASSSQFSLYEQYF. The CDR3, as DNA: TGTGCCAGCAGCTCCCAGTTTTCCCTCTACGAGCAGTACTTC.

The CDR3 nucleotides are TGTGCCAGCAGTTACGGCACCGGGGAGCTGTTTTTT. Its protein is CASSYGTGELFF. The chain combines TRBV6-6 with TRBJ2-2; D not resolved. This CDR3 has 12 residues. Trimming shortened V by 2 bases and J by 4 bases, and 2 bases separated the two germline ends. Germline V gene data show CDR1 as MNHNY and CDR2 as SVGAGI (reference sequence).

This chain joins TRBV10-3 and TRBJ2-3, with TRBD1 matching over 9 bases. The germline V gene encodes CDR1 ENHRY and CDR2 SYGVKD. The CDR3 contains 14 residues. V shed 10 bases, J shed 2 bases, and the junction held 7 bases outside the gene matches. As DNA, the CDR3 is TGTGCCACGGGACAGGGAGGATCCACAGATACGCAGTATTTT. This translates into CATGQGGSTDTQYF.

This sequence joins TRBV19 and TRBJ1-2; the D is unclear. V dropped 5 bases and J dropped 5 bases, with 6 bases sitting between them. In germline, CDR1 is LNHDA, CDR2 SQIVND (reference sequence). The CDR3 runs 11 residues. The CDR3 sequence: CASSQPYGYTF. The CDR3 DNA is TGTGCCAGTAGTCAGCCGTATGGCTACACCTTC.

The CDR3 region has the DNA TGTGCCAGCAGTTTAGACAGGGTTACCTACGAGCAGTACTTC. Its protein is CASSLDRVTYEQYF. This chain connects TRBV27 to TRBJ2-7, with 7 bases matching TRBD1. The CDR3 extends over 14 amino acids. Trimming removed 2 bases from V and 2 bases from J; junction bases left unmatched: 3. CDR1 is MNHEY, CDR2 SMNVEV, per germline (reference sequence).

The chain links TRBV3-1 (or the pseudogene TRBV3-2) to TRBJ1-4; 8 positions match TRBD1. Losses at the gene ends were 4 bases for V and 0 bases for J; bases not matched to a gene: 10. Germline values: CDR1 LGHDT, CDR2 YNNKEL (reference sequence). This CDR3 comprises 18 residues. The CDR3 DNA follows: TGTGCCAGCAGCCCCCGGACAGGGTCCCCTACAACTAATGAAAAACTGTTTTTT. Translated: CASSPRTGSPTTNEKLFF.

The V gene is TRBV30, the J gene TRBJ1-2; D gene unclear. Germline V CDR1 and CDR2: GTSNPN, SVGIG (reference sequence). V was clipped by 6 bases and J by 0 bases, with 11 bases between them. The CDR3 length is 13 residues. The chain's CDR3 is CACLSDPNYGYTF. The CDR3 DNA reads as TGTGCCTGTTTGAGTGACCCTAACTATGGCTACACCTTC.

V and J are TRBV3-1 (or the pseudogene TRBV3-2) and TRBJ2-3; TRBD2 matches 8 bases. After removal of 4 bases from V and 8 bases from J, the junction contained 5 bases not matched to a gene. The CDR3 is made up of 13 amino acids. Germline-derived CDR1 and CDR2 are LGHDT and YNNKEL (reference sequence). The CDR3, as DNA: TGTGCCAGCAGCCGGGGACTAGGGGGTACGCAGTATTTT. It translates to CASSRGLGGTQYF.

This CDR3 reads CASSLEGVRIYGYTF. The DNA of the CDR3 is TGTGCCAGCAGCTTGGAGGGGGTCCGGATCTATGGCTACACCTTC. This chain joins TRBV5-5 and TRBJ1-2, with D maybe TRBD1 (6 bases). CDR3 length equals 15 residues. V lost 0 bases, J lost 4 bases, and 13 bases lay in between. The germline V gene has CDR1 SGHKS and CDR2 YYEKEE (reference sequence).

V and J are TRBV7-9 and TRBJ1-1; D gene unclear. CDR3 length: 14 residues. Germline V gene data show CDR1 as SEHNR and CDR2 as FQNEAQ (reference sequence). V was shortened by 1 base and J by 0 bases, with 6 bases between the two germline ends. The CDR3 spells CASSLDKMNTEAFF. In DNA form, the CDR3 reads TGTGCCAGCAGCTTAGACAAAATGAACACTGAAGCTTTCTTT.

The chain links TRBV2 to TRBJ2-3; no firm D call. The V end was cut by 5 bases, the J end by 6 bases, with 9 bases between. The germline V gene encodes CDR1 SNHLY and CDR2 FYNNEI. CDR3 length: 12 residues. The CDR3 region has the DNA TGTGCCAGCAGTCGGTGGTCGGATACGCAGTATTTT. It specifies CASSRWSDTQYF.

In this sample, this clone turned up once. The chain uses TRBV6-1 and TRBJ2-7, with D maybe TRBD1 (6 bases). In germline, CDR1 is MNHNS, CDR2 SASEGT. The CDR3 spans 13 residues. Trimming cost V 3 bases and J 4 bases, with 10 bases left between them. CDR3 in DNA: TGTGCCAGCAGTGATAGCGACAGGTACGAGCAGTACTTC. This gives the protein CASSDSDRYEQYF.

This clone has a single count. The V call is TRBV7-9, the J call TRBJ2-1; 9 nucleotides match TRBD1. Germline lookup yields CDR1 SEHNR and CDR2 FQNEAQ (reference sequence). Trimming removed 7 bases from V and 7 bases from J; junction bases left unmatched: 11. This CDR3 has 15 amino acids. CDR3: CASTTMGQGQNEQFF. The DNA for the CDR3 is TGTGCCAGCACCACTATGGGACAGGGACAGAATGAGCAGTTCTTC.

There are a few counts of this clone. J is TRBJ1-2 and V is TRBV20-1, with D unclear. The V gene lost 6 bases and the J gene lost 8 bases, with 10 bases spanning the gap. The CDR3 runs 10 residues. Germline CDR1 DFQATT, CDR2 SNEGSKA (reference sequence). CDR3 bases: TGCAGTGCGACTAGCAGAGGCTACACCTTC. Translating it yields CSATSRGYTF.

The chain links TRBV29-1 to TRBJ2-2; D remains ambiguous. Germline-derived CDR1 and CDR2 are SQVTM and ANQGSEA. This CDR3 has 13 residues. V lost 4 bases, J lost 5 bases, and 11 bases lay in between. CDR3 amino acids: CSVVYLGTGELFF. In nucleotides, the CDR3 is TGCAGCGTTGTGTATCTTGGGACCGGGGAGCTGTTTTTT.

The J gene is TRBJ1-6, the V gene TRBV27; D may be TRBD1 (5 bases). CDR3 length: 15 amino acids. Trimming took 6 bases from V and 10 from J, leaving 19 bases between them. Germline CDR1 reads MNHEY; CDR2 reads SMNVEV (reference sequence). The CDR3 nucleotides are TGTGCCAGCAGAACTCTGGAAGGAAGGGGATCACCCCTCCACTTT. It specifies CASRTLEGRGSPLHF.

The chain joins TRBV19 to TRBJ1-6; possibly TRBD1 for D (6 bases). Germline loops: CDR1 LNHDA, CDR2 SQIVND (reference sequence). The CDR3 is made up of 15 amino acids. V lost 4 bases and J lost 5, with 12 bases in between. The CDR3 DNA sequence: TGTGCCAGTAGTACCCAAAGGGGGAATAATTCACCCCTCCACTTT. Translating it yields CASSTQRGNNSPLHF.

The V gene is TRBV3-1 (or the pseudogene TRBV3-2), the J gene TRBJ2-5; D not certain. CDR1 and CDR2 (germline): LGHDT, YNNKEL (reference sequence). V was shortened by 0 bases and J by 1 base, with 12 bases between the two germline ends. The CDR3 is 16 residues long. The CDR3 DNA follows: TGTGCCAGCAGCCAAGAACGCAACGCCGTCCAAGAGACCCAGTACTTC. Translation: CASSQERNAVQETQYF.

The rearrangement links TRBV14 to TRBJ1-2; perhaps TRBD1 as D (6 bases). In germline, CDR1 is SGHDN, CDR2 FVKESK. V lost 2 bases, J lost 1 base, and 14 bases lay in between. The CDR3 covers 16 residues. This CDR3 reads CASSQWTVGDNYGYTF. The CDR3 DNA sequence: TGTGCCAGCAGCCAATGGACAGTGGGAGATAACTATGGCTACACCTTC.

V and J are TRBV5-6 and TRBJ1-4, with no clear D. Germline CDR1 SGHDT, CDR2 YYEEEE. V lost 5 bases to trimming and J lost 1 base, with 9 bases between them. The CDR3 covers 14 residues. The CDR3 region is CASSSAGTNEKLFF. CDR3 coding DNA: TGTGCCAGCAGTTCGGCGGGAACTAATGAAAAACTGTTTTTT.

This clone was picked up one time. Within the sample, other DNA sequences also encode this same CDR3. This chain uses TRBV11-3 with TRBJ1-1; no firm D call. V gave up 1 base and J gave up 4 bases, with 7 bases separating them. This CDR3 contains 13 residues. Per germline, CDR1 SGHNT and CDR2 YENEEA. CDR3 DNA sequence: TGTGCCAGCAGCTTAGGCAGGTCCACTGAAGCTTTCTTT. This gives the protein CASSLGRSTEAFF.

The CDR3 loop is CASLTGRGVEKLFF. For the CDR3, the DNA is TGTGCCAGCCTGACAGGGCGCGGGGTAGAAAAACTGTTTTTT. The rearrangement joins TRBV2 to TRBJ1-4; 7 nucleotides match TRBD1. Germline values: CDR1 SNHLY, CDR2 FYNNEI. Unmatched junction bases numbered 11, after V lost 8 bases and J lost 8 bases. This CDR3 region has 14 residues. The full variable domain, rest sourced from reference TRBV2 and TRBJ1-4, is EPEVTQTPSHQVTQMGQEVILRCVPISNHLYFYWYRQILGQKVEFLVSFYNNEISEKSEIFDDQFSVERPDGSNFTLKIRSTKLEDSAMYFCASLTGRGVEKLFFGSGTQLSVL.

V and J are TRBV14 and TRBJ2-3; TRBD2 aligns across 7 bases. V shed 5 bases and J 7 bases; nucleotides not matched to a gene: 12. Per the germline V gene, CDR1 is SGHDN and CDR2 is FVKESK. The CDR3 runs to 15 residues. The CDR3 loop reads CASSAIPGGRNTQYF. In nucleotides, the CDR3 is TGTGCCAGCAGCGCCATTCCGGGGGGTAGGAATACGCAGTATTTT.

The chain links TRBV6-6 to TRBJ2-7; possible D gene TRBD2, 6 bases. CDR3 length: 16 amino acids. Trimming shortened V by 0 bases and J by 9 bases, and 21 bases separated the two germline ends. Germline CDR1 is MNHNY and CDR2 is SVGAGI (reference sequence). The CDR3 reads CASSYSMARGSWGQYF. CDR3 coding DNA: TGTGCCAGCAGTTACTCGATGGCCCGGGGGTCCTGGGGGCAGTACTTC.